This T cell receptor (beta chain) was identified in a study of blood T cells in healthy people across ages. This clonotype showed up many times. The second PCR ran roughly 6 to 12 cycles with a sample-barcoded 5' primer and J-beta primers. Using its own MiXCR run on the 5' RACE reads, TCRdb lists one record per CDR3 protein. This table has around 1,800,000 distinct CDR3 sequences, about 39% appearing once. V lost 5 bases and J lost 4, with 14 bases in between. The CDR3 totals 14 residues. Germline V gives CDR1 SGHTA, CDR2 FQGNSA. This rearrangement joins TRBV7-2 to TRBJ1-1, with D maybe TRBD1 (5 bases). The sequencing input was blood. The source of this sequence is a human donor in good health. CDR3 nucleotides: TGTGCCAGCAGCAAGAGGGGATATGGCACTGAAGCTTTCTTT. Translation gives CASSKRGYGTEAFF.